A single sample is the source of the 19 T cell receptor beta chains below, sequenced in a study of blood T cell repertoires in COVID-19 (dated by TCRdb to about 2020). Library method: the immunoSEQ multiplex PCR assay. TCRdb provides this immuneACCESS table in a form limited to in-frame rearrangements. Some clones are lacking; in checked studies, under half of them reflect an unresolved V gene, and why the rest are absent is not known. Across this sample there are tens of thousands of clones, with 60% to 75% seen only once. The top ten hold about 28% of the sample. The material sequenced was peripheral blood. The receptors were sampled from a woman older than 75 with acute or convalescent COVID-19.

In its sample, this clone was seen a few times. The chain couples TRBV5-1 to TRBJ2-7, with 14 bases lining up with TRBD2. The CDR3 totals 15 residues. Germline trimming cut 6 bases from V and 3 bases from J; bases unmatched to any gene: 5. Germline assignment: CDR1 SGHRS and CDR2 YFSETQ. In DNA form, the CDR3 reads TGCGCCAGCAACCTCGGGACTAGCGGGAGCTACGAGCAGTACTTC. This encodes CASNLGTSGSYEQYF.

The chain uses TRBV5-1 and TRBJ2-7; D not certain. From germline, CDR1 is SGHRS and CDR2 YFSETQ. The CDR3 is made up of 14 amino acids. Trimming stripped 0 bases from V and 0 bases from J, with 7 bases between. The CDR3 coding sequence is TGCGCCAGCAGCTTGGCAGGAATCTCCTACGAGCAGTACTTC. It yields the protein CASSLAGISYEQYF.

The rearrangement uses TRBV23-1 and TRBJ1-3; 11 bases align to TRBD1. TRBV23-1 has ORF status, its function being uncertain. Trimming at V came to 2 bases and at J to 5 bases, leaving 8 bases not matched to a gene. The CDR3 runs to 17 residues. The CDR3 loop reads CASSQRDRGDHRNTIYF. The CDR3 DNA reads TGCGCCAGCAGTCAAAGGGACAGGGGGGATCATAGAAACACCATATATTTT.

This clone has a handful of counts. The gene calls are TRBV19 and TRBJ1-5, with 8 bases lining up with TRBD1. Per germline, CDR1 LNHDA and CDR2 SQIVND (reference sequence). This CDR3 spans 15 amino acids. The V and J ends lost 6 bases and 3 bases, in that order; junction bases with no gene match: 7. The DNA for the CDR3 is TGTGCCAGTAGGACAGGGGCGGTAATCAATCAGCCCCAGCATTTT. It is translated as CASRTGAVINQPQHF. The full variable domain, completed using reference TRBV19 and TRBJ1-5, is DGGITQSPKYLFRKEGQNVTLSCEQNLNHDAMYWYRQDPGQGLRLIYYSQIVNDFQKGDIAEGYSVSREKKESFPLTVTSAQKNPTAFYLCASRTGAVINQPQHFGDGTRLSIL.

The rearrangement uses TRBV4-3 and TRBJ2-3; 13 bases fit TRBD2. CDR3 size: 21 residues. V lost 0 bases and J lost 1; bases outside the gene matches: 13. Germline assignment: CDR1 LGHNA and CDR2 YSLEER. The CDR3 region has the DNA TGCGCCAGCAGCCAAGATCGGGGACTAGCGGGACGAGCATTGGGCACAGATACGCAGTATTTT. The encoded protein is CASSQDRGLAGRALGTDTQYF.

The chain couples TRBV5-5 to TRBJ1-5, with 7 nucleotides matching TRBD1. Germline V gene data show CDR1 as SGHKS and CDR2 as YYEKEE (reference sequence). The V gene end was trimmed by 7 bases and the J gene end by 0 bases; junction bases not matched to a gene: 4. The CDR3 is made up of 14 amino acids. The CDR3 reads CASGYRGSNQPQHF. The CDR3 bases are TGTGCCAGCGGCTACAGGGGTAGCAATCAGCCCCAGCATTTT.

This clone showed up just a few times. The chain combines TRBV5-1 with TRBJ1-2; the match to TRBD1 covers 10 bases. CDR1 is SGHRS and CDR2 is YFSETQ in the germline V gene. Trimming cost V 4 bases and J 3 bases; bases outside gene matches: 6. This CDR3 is 15 amino acids long. The CDR3 DNA is TGCGCCAGCAGCGTGACAGGGGGCTCAGACTATGGCTACACCTTC. This gives the protein CASSVTGGSDYGYTF.

This chain connects TRBV11-3 to TRBJ2-7, with 7 nucleotides matching TRBD1. With 5 bases clipped from V and 3 bases from J, the junction kept 10 bases outside the gene matches. Germline V lookup: CDR1 SGHNT, CDR2 YENEEA. The CDR3 is made up of 15 amino acids. CDR3 sequence: CASSTWDSPFYEQYF. In DNA form, the CDR3 reads TGTGCCAGCAGCACTTGGGACAGTCCTTTCTACGAGCAGTACTTC.

This sequence joins TRBV24-1 and TRBJ2-2; 8 positions match TRBD2. Germline V gives CDR1 KGHDR, CDR2 SFDVKD. After removal of 12 bases from V and 0 bases from J, the junction contained 5 bases not matched to a gene. The CDR3 contains 14 residues. In DNA form, the CDR3 reads TGTGCCGCAACTAGCGGACCGAACACCGGGGAGCTGTTTTTT. Its protein is CAATSGPNTGELFF.

The chain couples TRBV28 to TRBJ2-4, with 7 bases fitting TRBD1. The CDR3 runs to 13 residues. Looked up from germline, CDR1 is MDHEN and CDR2 is SYDVKM. J gave up 12 bases and V 5 bases, and 10 bases lay outside the gene matches. CDR3 region: CASSIPGQSHQYF. The CDR3 coding sequence is TGTGCCAGCAGTATCCCGGGACAGTCACATCAGTACTTC.

The rearrangement links TRBV4-1 to TRBJ1-4; 8 nucleotides line up with TRBD1. V shed 4 bases, J shed 4 bases, and the junction held 5 bases outside the gene matches. Germline V CDR1 and CDR2: MGHRA, YSYEKL. The CDR3 runs 15 residues. The CDR3 sequence is CASSLWTGRNEKLFF. CDR3 DNA sequence: TGCGCCAGCAGCCTATGGACAGGGCGTAATGAAAAACTGTTTTTT.

The chain joins TRBV7-8 to TRBJ2-7; 9 bases agree with TRBD2. The CDR3 sequence is 15 residues long. Germline values: CDR1 SGHVS, CDR2 FQNEAQ. The trim removed 5 bases at V and 0 bases at J, leaving 5 bases unmatched. This CDR3 is CASSLTSGPSYEQYF. The DNA for the CDR3 is TGTGCCAGCAGCCTTACTAGCGGGCCCTCCTACGAGCAGTACTTC.

This clone occurred a few times. The chain uses TRBV25-1 and TRBJ2-4; 7 positions agree with TRBD2. The junction had 6 bases not matched to a gene; V was cut back by 1 base and J by 0 bases. The CDR3 is made up of 17 amino acids. Germline assignment: CDR1 MGHDK and CDR2 SYGVNS. The CDR3: CASSEWDGGKAKNIQYF. As DNA, the CDR3 is TGTGCCAGCAGTGAATGGGACGGGGGGAAAGCCAAAAACATTCAGTACTTC.

V is TRBV18 and J is TRBJ1-1; a possible D gene is TRBD1 (6 bases). V shed 2 bases and J shed 0 bases, with 10 bases lying between them. CDR3 size: 15 residues. Germline-derived CDR1 and CDR2 are KGHSH and LQKENI. The CDR3 loop is CASSPMTGVNTEAFF. CDR3 bases: TGTGCCAGCTCACCAATGACAGGAGTGAACACTGAAGCTTTCTTT.

V and J are TRBV5-6 and TRBJ2-1, with D tentatively TRBD1 (6 bases). V shed 2 bases and J shed 4 bases, with 13 bases lying between them. There are 15 residues in the CDR3. CDR1 is SGHDT, CDR2 YYEEEE, per germline. The CDR3 DNA is TGTGCCAGCAGCTTCCCCCGACAGGAGTACAATGAGCAGTTCTTC. Translating gives CASSFPRQEYNEQFF.

The CDR3 spells CASYSWGQGAGNQPQHF. The DNA of the CDR3 is TGTGCCAGCTACTCATGGGGACAGGGGGCCGGGAATCAGCCCCAGCATTTT. The chain has TRBV28 and TRBJ1-5; 12 bases fit TRBD1. Germline V gene data show CDR1 as MDHEN and CDR2 as SYDVKM. The CDR3 covers 17 residues. The junction had 12 bases not matched to a gene; V was cut back by 8 bases and J by 4 bases.

The chain recombines TRBV5-1 with TRBJ2-3, with a weak D call TRBD2 (5 bases). Looked up from germline, CDR1 is SGHRS and CDR2 is YFSETQ. CDR3 size: 15 residues. Between the trimmed V and J ends, which lost 2 bases and 3 bases, there was a span of 13 bases. The CDR3 loop is CASSLRRGSTDTQYF. CDR3 coding DNA: TGCGCCAGCAGCTTAAGGAGAGGGAGTACAGATACGCAGTATTTT.

In this sample, this clone turned up once. Distinct nucleotide sequences in the sample also encode this CDR3. V gene TRBV11-3 combines with J gene TRBJ2-1; 12 bases are a match to TRBD2. Germline CDR1 is SGHNT and CDR2 is YENEEA. Trimming removed 1 base from V and 3 bases from J; junction bases left unmatched: 1. The CDR3 length is 16 residues. The CDR3 DNA reads TGTGCCAGCAGCTTAGGACTAGCGGGAGTCTACAATGAGCAGTTCTTC. It yields the protein CASSLGLAGVYNEQFF. Full variable domain (outside the CDR3, taken from reference TRBV11-3 and TRBJ2-1): EAGVVQSPRYKIIEKKQPVAFWCNPISGHNTLYWYLQNLGQGPELLIRYENEEAVDDSQLPKDRFSAERLKGVDSTLKIQPAELGDSAVYLCASSLGLAGVYNEQFFGPGTRLTVL.

The V and J genes are TRBV25-1 and TRBJ1-6; TRBD1 aligns across 11 bases. J was trimmed by 9 bases and V by 6 bases; bases with no gene match: 1. CDR3 length: 13 amino acids. Germline V gives CDR1 MGHDK, CDR2 SYGVNS. The CDR3, as DNA: TGTGCCAGCAGGGGACAGGGGGGTTCACCCCTCCACTTT. This sequence encodes CASRGQGGSPLHF.